The rows below give T cell receptor beta chains drawn from one sample of a study of human T cells and chemical hapten exposure. TCRdb recomputed calls from the RACE reads with MiXCR, one row per CDR3 protein. Here the sample spans 300,000 to 450,000 distinct CDR3 sequences, 4.5% to 5.5% being singletons. The material sequenced was whole blood, taken in connection with sensitization to the hapten diphenylcyclopropenone (DPC). The receptors stem from a woman aged 45-60 years with alopecia areata. Some clones in this sample may be carry-over from other donors' samples. CDR3s include the opening cysteine and the closing phenylalanine or tryptophan. Fields, in order: V gene, D gene, clone size, J gene, CDR3 protein, CDR3 DNA. A D gene is named only where the DNA matches it firmly. Clone size is not always given. Where it is, it says once, few, many or a class for expanded clones.

>TRBV29-1|-|few|TRBJ2-7
CSVERGSYEQYF
TGCAGCGTTGAACGGGGCTCCTACGAGCAGTACTTC
>TRBV28|TRBD1|-|TRBJ2-7
CASSPPGQLSEQYF
TGTGCCAGCAGCCCCCCGGGACAGTTGTCCGAGCAGTACTTC
>TRBV27|TRBD1|-|TRBJ1-5
CASSSLPGQYNQPQHF
TGTGCCAGCAGTTCTTTACCGGGACAGTACAATCAGCCCCAGCATTTT
>TRBV12-3/TRBV12-4|TRBD1|few|TRBJ2-1
CASSRTGDGYNEQFF
TGTGCCAGCAGTCGGACAGGGGACGGCTACAATGAGCAGTTCTTC
>TRBV20-1|-|many|TRBJ1-5
CSAQGQNSNQPQHF
TGCAGTGCCCAAGGACAGAATAGCAATCAGCCCCAGCATTTT
>TRBV29-1|-|few|TRBJ1-1
CSVGPVTSNTEAFF
TGCAGCGTAGGGCCGGTAACATCGAACACTGAAGCTTTCTTT
>TRBV11-2|TRBD2|many|TRBJ2-1
CASSFLTSGSVDEQFF
TGTGCCAGCAGCTTCTTGACTAGCGGGAGTGTCGATGAGCAGTTCTTC
>TRBV23-1|TRBD2|many|TRBJ2-3
CASSQSKSGGGSTDTQYF
TGCGCCAGCAGTCAATCGAAATCAGGCGGGGGGAGCACAGATACGCAGTATTTT
>TRBV20-1|TRBD1|-|TRBJ2-2
CSALKGASNTGELFF
TGCAGTGCTCTGAAGGGGGCCTCGAACACCGGGGAGCTGTTTTTT
>TRBV6-2/TRBV6-3|-|-|TRBJ1-4
CASSYSERVFDEKLFF
TGTGCCAGCAGTTACTCCGAGAGGGTCTTTGATGAAAAACTGTTTTTT
>TRBV6-6|TRBD2|-|TRBJ2-1
CASRIAGPGDNEQFF
TGTGCCAGCAGAATAGCGGGACCAGGGGACAATGAGCAGTTCTTC
>TRBV5-1|-|many|TRBJ1-2
CASSLQGWHGYTF
TGCGCCAGCAGCTTGCAGGGATGGCATGGCTACACCTTC
>TRBV29-1|-|-|TRBJ1-1
CSVVAQAPNTEAFF
TGCAGCGTTGTAGCACAGGCACCTAACACTGAAGCTTTCTTT
>TRBV25-1|TRBD1|-|TRBJ2-7
CASSDPGQGYEQYF
TGTGCCAGCAGTGACCCCGGACAGGGCTACGAGCAGTACTTC
>TRBV2|TRBD1|many|TRBJ1-2
CASRPAGGNYGYTF
TGTGCCAGCAGGCCCGCAGGGGGAAACTATGGCTACACCTTC
>TRBV6-2/TRBV6-3|-|many|TRBJ1-5
CASTGDTNNQPQHF
TGTGCCAGCACGGGGGATACTAATAATCAGCCCCAGCATTTT
>TRBV20-1|-|few|TRBJ1-2
CSASHRGYTF
TGCAGTGCTAGTCATCGTGGCTACACCTTC